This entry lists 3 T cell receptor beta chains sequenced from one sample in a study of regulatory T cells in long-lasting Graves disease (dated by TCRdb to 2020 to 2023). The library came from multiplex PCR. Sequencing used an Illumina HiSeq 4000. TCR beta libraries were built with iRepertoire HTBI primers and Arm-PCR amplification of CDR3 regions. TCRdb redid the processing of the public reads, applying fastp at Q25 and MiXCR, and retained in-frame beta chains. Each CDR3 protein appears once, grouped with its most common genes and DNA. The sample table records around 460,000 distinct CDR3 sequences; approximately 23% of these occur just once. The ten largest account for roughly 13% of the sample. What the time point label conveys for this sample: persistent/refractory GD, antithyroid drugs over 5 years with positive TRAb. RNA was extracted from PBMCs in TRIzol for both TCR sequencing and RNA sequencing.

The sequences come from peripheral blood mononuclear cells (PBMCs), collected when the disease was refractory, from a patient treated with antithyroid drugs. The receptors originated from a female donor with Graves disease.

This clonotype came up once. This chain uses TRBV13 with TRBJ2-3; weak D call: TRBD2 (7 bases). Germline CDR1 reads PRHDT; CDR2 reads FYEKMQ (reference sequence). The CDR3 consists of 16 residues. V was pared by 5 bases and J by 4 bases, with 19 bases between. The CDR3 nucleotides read TGTGCCAGCAGCCCAGAGGGGGGGGCAAGCGCAGATACGCAGTATTTT. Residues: CASSPEGGASADTQYF.

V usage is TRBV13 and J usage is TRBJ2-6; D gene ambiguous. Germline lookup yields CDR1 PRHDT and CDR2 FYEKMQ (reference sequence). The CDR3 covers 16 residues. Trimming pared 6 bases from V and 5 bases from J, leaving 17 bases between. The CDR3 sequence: CASSEARSARANVLTF. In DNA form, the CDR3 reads TGTGCCAGCAGTGAAGCGAGAAGTGCTAGGGCCAACGTCCTGACTTTC.

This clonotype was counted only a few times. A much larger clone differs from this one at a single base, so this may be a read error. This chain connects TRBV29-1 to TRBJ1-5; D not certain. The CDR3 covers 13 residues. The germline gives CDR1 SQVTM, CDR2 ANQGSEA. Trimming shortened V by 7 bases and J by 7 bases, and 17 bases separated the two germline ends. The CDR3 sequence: CSAIGRPGQPQHF. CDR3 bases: TGCAGCGCTATTGGGCGGCCTGGGCAGCCCCAGCATTTT. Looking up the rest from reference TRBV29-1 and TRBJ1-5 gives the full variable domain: SAVISQKPSRDICQRGTSLTIQCQVDSQVTMMFWYRQQPGQSLTLIATANQGSEATYESGFVIDKFPISRPNLTFSTLTVSNMSPEDSSIYLCSAIGRPGQPQHFGDGTRLSIL.